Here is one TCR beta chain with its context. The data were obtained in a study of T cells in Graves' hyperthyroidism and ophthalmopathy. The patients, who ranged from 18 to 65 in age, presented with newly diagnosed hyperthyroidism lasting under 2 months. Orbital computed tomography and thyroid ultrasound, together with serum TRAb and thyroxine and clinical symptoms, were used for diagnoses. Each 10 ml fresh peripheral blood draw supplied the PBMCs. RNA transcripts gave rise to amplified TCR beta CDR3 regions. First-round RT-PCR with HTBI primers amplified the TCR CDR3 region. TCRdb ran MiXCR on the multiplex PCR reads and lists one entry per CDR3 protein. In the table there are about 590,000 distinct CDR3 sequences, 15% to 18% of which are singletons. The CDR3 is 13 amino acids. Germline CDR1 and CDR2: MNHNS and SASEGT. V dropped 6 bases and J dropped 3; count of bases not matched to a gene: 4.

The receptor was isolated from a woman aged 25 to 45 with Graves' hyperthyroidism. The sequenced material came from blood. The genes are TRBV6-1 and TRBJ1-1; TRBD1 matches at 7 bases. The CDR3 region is CASRVRGDTEAFF. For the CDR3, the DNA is TGTGCCAGCAGGGTCAGGGGGGACACTGAAGCTTTCTTT.